This T cell receptor beta chain stems from a study of control samples from healthy donors and cancer patients. Using immunoSEQ multiplex PCR, the repertoire was profiled, and TCRdb retains in-frame clones only, with some absent. Of about 140,000 clones in the sample, roughly 92% were seen once. This CDR3 contains 14 residues. Deletions cut 4 bases from V and 3 bases from J, with 12 bases between. Germline CDR1 MDHEN, CDR2 SYDVKM. The TCR comes from a man aged 30 to 39 in good health. This sequence joins TRBV28 and TRBJ1-1; tentatively, D is TRBD1 (6 bases). Sequencing was done on a sample of blood. CDR3 region: CASSSTGGHTEAFF. CDR3 nucleotides: TGTGCCAGCAGTTCGACAGGCGGGCACACTGAAGCTTTCTTT.